Listed below are T cell receptor beta chains from one sample, sequenced in a study of beta chain features in type 1 diabetes. Clones were read by immunoSEQ multiplex PCR, and TCRdb kept only the in-frame ones, dropping some. Of roughly 230,000 clones listed, 9.6% are singletons. Sequenced material: naive CD4+ T cells from blood. Receptors were obtained from a woman in her late teens or twenties in good health. Both conserved end residues are part of each CDR3. D genes are given only for firm matches. Size values are once, few and many counts, or a class for expanded clones, and some rows have none.

>-|-|TRBV6-1|TRBJ1-6
CASSELVQDNSPLHF
TGTGCCAGCAGTGAATTAGTCCAGGATAATTCACCCCTCCACTTT
>-|-|TRBV10-3|TRBJ1-2
CAIRADRSFWGYTF
TGTGCCATCAGGGCTGACAGGTCCTTTTGGGGCTACACCTTC
>-|many|TRBV6-1|TRBJ1-1
CASTVGGITEAFF
TGTGCCAGCACCGTCGGGGGTATCACTGAAGCTTTCTTT
>TRBD1|-|TRBV5-1|TRBJ1-1
CASSTGVWNTEAFF
TGCGCCAGCAGCACAGGGGTGTGGAACACTGAAGCTTTCTTT
>-|-|TRBV5-1|TRBJ2-1
CASSFIAGYNEQFF
TGCGCCAGCAGCTTCATCGCAGGGTACAATGAGCAGTTCTTC
>TRBD1|-|TRBV5-8|TRBJ1-6
CASSFGQVTNSPLHF
TGTGCCAGCAGCTTTGGACAGGTTACTAATTCACCCCTCCACTTT
>-|few|TRBV30|TRBJ2-7
CAWTLDTSYEQYF
TGTGCCTGGACGCTCGACACGTCCTACGAGCAGTACTTC
>-|few|TRBV20-1|TRBJ2-1
CSASKGEQFF
TGCAGTGCTAGTAAGGGGGAGCAGTTCTTC
>-|-|TRBV6-5|TRBJ1-1
CASSYLGREAFF
TGTGCCAGCAGTTACTTGGGCCGAGAAGCTTTCTTT
>-|few|TRBV6-5|TRBJ2-5
CASSYSIIRETQYF
TGTGCCAGCAGTTACTCGATTATTCGGGAGACCCAGTACTTC
>TRBD2|few|TRBV6-1|TRBJ2-7
CASSEPSGGSYEQYF
TGTGCCAGCAGTGAACCTAGTGGCGGGAGCTACGAGCAGTACTTC
>-|few|TRBV21-1|TRBJ2-3
CASSNAGSTDTQYF
TGTGCCAGCAGCAACGCGGGGAGCACAGATACGCAGTATTTT
>-|few|TRBV6-1|TRBJ2-7
CASRGLYEQYF
TGTGCCAGCAGGGGACTCTACGAGCAGTACTTC
>TRBD2|few|TRBV25-1|TRBJ2-7
CASSVGLGRETYEQYF
TGTGCCAGCAGTGTTGGACTAGGGAGAGAAACCTACGAGCAGTACTTC
>TRBD2|-|TRBV29-1|TRBJ2-1
CSVKGASGGLLENNEQFF
TGCAGCGTTAAGGGCGCTAGCGGGGGCCTACTTGAAAACAATGAGCAGTTCTTC
>-|-|TRBV4-1|TRBJ2-7
CASSLASSPVEQYF
TGCGCCAGCAGCCTAGCGTCAAGTCCGGTCGAGCAGTACTTC